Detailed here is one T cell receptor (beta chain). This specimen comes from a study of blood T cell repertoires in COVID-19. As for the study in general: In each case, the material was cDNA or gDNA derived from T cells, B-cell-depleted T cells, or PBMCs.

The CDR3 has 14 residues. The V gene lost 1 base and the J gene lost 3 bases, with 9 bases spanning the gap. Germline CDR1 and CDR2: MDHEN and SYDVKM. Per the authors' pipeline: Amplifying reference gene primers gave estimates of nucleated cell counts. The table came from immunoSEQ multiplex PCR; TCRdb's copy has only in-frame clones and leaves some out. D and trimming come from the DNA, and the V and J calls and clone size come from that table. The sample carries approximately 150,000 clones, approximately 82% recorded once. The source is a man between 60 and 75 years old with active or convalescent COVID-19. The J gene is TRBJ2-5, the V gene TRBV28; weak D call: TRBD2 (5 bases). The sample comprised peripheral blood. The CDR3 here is CASSLLTREETQYF. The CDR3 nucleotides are TGTGCCAGCAGTTTATTAACTAGGGAAGAGACCCAGTACTTC.